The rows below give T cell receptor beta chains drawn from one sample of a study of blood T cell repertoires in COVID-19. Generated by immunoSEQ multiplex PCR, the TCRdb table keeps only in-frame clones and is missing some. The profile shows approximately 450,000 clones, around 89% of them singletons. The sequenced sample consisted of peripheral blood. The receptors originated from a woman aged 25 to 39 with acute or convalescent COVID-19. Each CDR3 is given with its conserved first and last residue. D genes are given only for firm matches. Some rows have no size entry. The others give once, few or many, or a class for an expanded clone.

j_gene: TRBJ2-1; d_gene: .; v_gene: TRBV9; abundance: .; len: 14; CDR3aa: CASSGIAINNEQFF; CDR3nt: TGTGCCAGCAGTGGGATAGCGATCAACAATGAGCAGTTCTTC
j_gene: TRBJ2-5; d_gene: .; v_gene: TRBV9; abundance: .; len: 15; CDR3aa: CASSVSLGGQETQYF; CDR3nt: TGTGCCAGCAGCGTATCATTAGGGGGACAAGAGACCCAGTACTTC
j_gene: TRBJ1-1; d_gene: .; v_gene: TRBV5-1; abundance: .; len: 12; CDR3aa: CASSLGGGPAFF; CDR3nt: TGCGCCAGCAGCTTGGGGGGAGGGCCAGCTTTCTTT
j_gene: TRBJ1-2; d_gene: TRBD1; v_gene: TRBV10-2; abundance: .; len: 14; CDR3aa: CASSVDRGYRGYTF; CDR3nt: TGCGCCAGCAGCGTGGACAGGGGTTATCGTGGCTACACCTTC
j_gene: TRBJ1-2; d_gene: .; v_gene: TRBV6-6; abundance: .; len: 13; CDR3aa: CASSYSEDYGYTF; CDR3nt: TGTGCCAGCAGTTACTCTGAGGACTATGGCTACACCTTC
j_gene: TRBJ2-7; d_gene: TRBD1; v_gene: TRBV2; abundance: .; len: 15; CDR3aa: CASRKRGTGFDEQYF; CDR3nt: TGTGCCAGCAGAAAGAGGGGGACAGGGTTTGACGAGCAGTACTTC
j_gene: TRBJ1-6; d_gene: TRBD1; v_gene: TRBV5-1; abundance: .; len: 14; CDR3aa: CASSLQGLPSPLHF; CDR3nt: TGCGCCAGCAGCTTACAGGGGTTACCGTCACCCCTCCACTTT
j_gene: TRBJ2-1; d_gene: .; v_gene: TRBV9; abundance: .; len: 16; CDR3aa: CASSPRRGSSYNEQFF; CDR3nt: TGTGCCAGCAGCCCTCGACGGGGGAGCTCCTACAATGAGCAGTTCTTC
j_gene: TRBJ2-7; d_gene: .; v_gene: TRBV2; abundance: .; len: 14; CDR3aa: CASSDRQGGYEQYF; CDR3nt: TGTGCCAGCAGTGATCGACAGGGAGGCTACGAGCAGTACTTC
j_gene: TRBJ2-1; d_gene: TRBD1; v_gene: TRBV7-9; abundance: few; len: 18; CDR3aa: CASSLVLTIDRAYNEQFF; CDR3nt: TGTGCCAGCAGCTTAGTACTCACAATCGACAGGGCCTACAATGAGCAGTTCTTC
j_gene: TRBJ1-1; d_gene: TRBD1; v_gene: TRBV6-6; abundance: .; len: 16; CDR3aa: CASRPPGQGVRTEAFF; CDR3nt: TGTGCCAGCAGACCTCCGGGACAGGGGGTGAGAACTGAAGCTTTCTTT